These T cell receptor beta chains were read from a single sample in a study of blood T cells in healthy people across ages. TCRdb reprocessed the 5' RACE reads via MiXCR and lists one record per CDR3 protein. The sample holds 700,000 to 850,000 distinct CDR3 sequences, 30% to 45% seen once. Sequencing was carried out using blood. These receptor sequences come from a man in his late teens or twenties in good health. Each CDR3 is given with its conserved first and last residue. Each record gives: clone size, J gene, D gene, V gene, CDR3 protein, CDR3 DNA. The D gene is left open where the match is weak. Only some rows state a clone size, as once, few, many or a class for expanded clones.

few	TRBJ1-1	.	TRBV7-3	CASNNFGGRPNTEAFF	TGTGCCAGCAACAATTTCGGGGGACGGCCGAACACTGAAGCTTTCTTT
few	TRBJ2-2	TRBD1	TRBV3-1	CASSPPQGTTGELFF	TGTGCCAGCAGCCCACCACAGGGGACCACCGGGGAGCTGTTTTTT
.	TRBJ1-5	.	TRBV6-1	CASSERGPQPQHF	TGTGCCAGCAGTGAAAGGGGCCCTCAGCCCCAGCATTTT
many	TRBJ2-1	.	TRBV7-9	CASSLVDFVNNEQFF	TGTGCCAGCAGCTTAGTTGATTTCGTGAACAATGAGCAGTTCTTC
.	TRBJ2-7	TRBD1	TRBV20-1	CSASRRTGTYEQYF	TGCAGTGCTAGCCGAAGGACAGGGACCTACGAGCAGTACTTC
many	TRBJ2-5	.	TRBV29-1	CSVGPGGQETQYF	TGCAGCGTCGGCCCCGGGGGACAAGAGACCCAGTACTTC
.	TRBJ2-5	.	TRBV14	CAGSHRTGRGKTQYF	TGTGCCGGCAGCCACCGGACAGGACGGGGGAAGACCCAGTACTTC
few	TRBJ2-3	TRBD2	TRBV14	CASSRKQRGPHTDTQYF	TGTGCCAGCAGCCGTAAGCAGCGGGGACCCCACACAGATACGCAGTATTTT
.	TRBJ2-2	.	TRBV30	CAWSYSPTNTGELFF	TGTGCCTGGAGCTACAGCCCAACGAACACCGGGGAGCTGTTTTTT
few	TRBJ2-1	TRBD2	TRBV4-2	CASSQEALAGYNEQFF	TGTGCCAGCAGCCAAGAAGCCCTAGCGGGGTACAATGAGCAGTTCTTC
.	TRBJ1-2	.	TRBV7-9	CASSLLQNIYGYTF	TGTGCCAGCAGCTTACTGCAGAATATCTATGGCTACACCTTC
.	TRBJ2-3	TRBD1	TRBV24-1	CATSDPAQGAGDTQYF	TGTGCCACCAGTGATCCTGCACAGGGGGCCGGAGATACGCAGTATTTT
.	TRBJ1-2	TRBD1	TRBV20-1	CSAIKQGTNYGHTF	TGCAGTGCTATCAAACAGGGGACTAACTATGGCCACACCTTC
once	TRBJ1-3	.	TRBV28	CASSTQGIGGNTIYF	TGTGCCAGCAGTACCCAGGGGATCGGTGGAAACACCATATATTTT
.	TRBJ2-3	TRBD1	TRBV27	CASSLGNRGRSTDTRYF	TGTGCCAGCAGTTTGGGTAACAGGGGCCGTAGCACAGATACGCGGTATTTT
.	TRBJ1-6	.	TRBV6-5	CASRSGRTNSPLHF	TGTGCCAGCAGGTCAGGCAGGACTAATTCACCCCTCCACTTT
.	TRBJ1-5	.	TRBV6-6	CASSPMGGDQPQHF	TGTGCCAGCAGTCCCATGGGGGGTGATCAGCCCCAGCATTTT
few	TRBJ2-3	.	TRBV18	CASSPVSQGSGDTQYF	TGTGCCAGCTCACCCGTTAGCCAGGGGAGTGGAGATACGCAGTATTTT
.	TRBJ1-2	TRBD1	TRBV5-1	CASSRGTDGYTF	TGCGCCAGCAGCCGCGGGACAGATGGCTACACCTTC
.	TRBJ2-1	.	TRBV4-3	CASSQLEGGNEQFF	TGCGCCAGCAGCCAACTAGAAGGGGGCAATGAGCAGTTCTTC
few	TRBJ2-3	TRBD1	TRBV5-1	CASSLPGDSSTDTQYF	TGCGCCAGCAGCTTGCCCGGGGACAGTAGCACAGATACGCAGTATTTT
.	TRBJ2-1	TRBD1	TRBV25-1	CASSEYIRGGAGYEQFF	TGTGCCAGCAGTGAATATATTCGAGGGGGCGCGGGTTATGAGCAGTTCTTC
.	TRBJ1-1	.	TRBV30	CAWTIGPSSAFF	TGTGCCTGGACCATCGGCCCGAGTTCCGCTTTCTTT
.	TRBJ1-6	TRBD1	TRBV20-1	CSAGTGLPVSPLHF	TGCAGTGCCGGGACAGGGCTCCCCGTTTCACCCCTCCACTTT
once	TRBJ2-4	.	TRBV25-1	CASSAVGAKNIQYF	TGTGCCAGCAGTGCGGTGGGGGCCAAAAACATTCAGTACTTC
many	TRBJ2-2	.	TRBV5-1	CASSLAANTGELFF	TGTGCCAGCAGCTTAGCGGCGAACACCGGGGAGCTGTTTTTT
.	TRBJ1-1	.	TRBV6-5	CASRPRGATEAFF	TGTGCCAGCAGGCCACGGGGGGCCACTGAAGCTTTCTTT
many	TRBJ1-2	TRBD1	TRBV20-1	CSARGLGQGAYGYTF	TGCAGTGCTAGGGGACTGGGACAGGGGGCCTATGGCTACACCTTC
.	TRBJ1-1	.	TRBV12-3/TRBV12-4	CASKKRGGMNTEAFF	TGTGCCAGCAAGAAAAGGGGGGGGATGAACACTGAAGCTTTCTTT